A single sample gave rise to the 23 T cell receptor beta chains below, sequenced in a study of blood T cell repertoires in COVID-19 (dated by TCRdb to the early 2020s). Library creation used the immunoSEQ multiplex PCR assay. TCRdb limited this immuneACCESS table to in-frame rearrangements with V and J called. A share of clones is missing; checked studies link under half to unresolved V genes, and the rest is unexplained. Here the sample has 200,000 to 250,000 clones; about 80% occur a single time. The top ten constitute 1.8% of the sample. The material sequenced was PBMCs or T cells enriched from blood (not recorded which). Receptor source: a man between 60 and 70 years old who had recovered from COVID-19.

The chain combines TRBV2 with TRBJ1-1; 8 bases are shared with TRBD1. With 4 bases clipped from V and 6 bases from J, the junction kept 4 bases outside the gene matches. CDR1 is SNHLY, CDR2 FYNNEI, per germline. The CDR3 extends over 13 amino acids. The CDR3 sequence is CASSGQGMAEAFF. DNA of the CDR3: TGTGCCAGCAGTGGACAGGGGATGGCTGAAGCTTTCTTT.

J is TRBJ1-3 and V is TRBV10-3, with D possibly TRBD1 on 6 matching bases. V was cut by 10 bases and J by 0 bases, with 13 bases left in between. Germline-derived CDR1 and CDR2 are ENHRY and SYGVKD. This CDR3 is built from 14 residues. The CDR3 DNA is TGTGCCACCGGGGGGGGCTCCTCTGGAAACACCATATATTTT. Its translation: CATGGGSSGNTIYF.

Here the CDR3 DNA reads TGTGCCAGCAGCCAAAGGGGGGGGACAGGGTATGGCTACACCTTC. It specifies CASSQRGGTGYGYTF. The V call is TRBV4-2, the J call TRBJ1-2; 9 nucleotides agree with TRBD1. Germline values: CDR1 LGHNA, CDR2 YNFKEQ. The CDR3 is made up of 15 amino acids. V lost 2 bases, J lost 5 bases, and 6 bases stayed unmatched.

The gene calls are TRBV7-8 and TRBJ2-2, with D possibly being TRBD2 (5 bases). The CDR3 is 16 residues long. CDR1 and CDR2 from the germline V gene are SGHVS and FQNEAQ. The V and J ends lost 0 bases and 4 bases respectively, with 12 bases between them. Written as DNA, the CDR3 is TGTGCCAGCAGCTTAGCTGCGGGTCTGGGCACCGGGGAGCTGTTTTTT. This gives the protein CASSLAAGLGTGELFF.

This chain joins TRBV19 and TRBJ2-3; TRBD1 matches at 9 bases. The CDR3 contains 14 residues. V lost 7 bases, J lost 1 base, and 3 bases stayed unmatched. The germline gives CDR1 LNHDA, CDR2 SQIVND (reference sequence). The CDR3 spells CASNTGGGTDTQYF. The CDR3 DNA reads TGTGCCAGTAATACAGGGGGCGGCACAGATACGCAGTATTTT. Full variable domain (outside the CDR3, taken from reference TRBV19 and TRBJ2-3): DGGITQSPKYLFRKEGQNVTLSCEQNLNHDAMYWYRQDPGQGLRLIYYSQIVNDFQKGDIAEGYSVSREKKESFPLTVTSAQKNPTAFYLCASNTGGGTDTQYFGPGTRLTVL.

The chain has TRBV7-2 and TRBJ1-4; 9 bases match TRBD1. With 0 bases clipped from V and 7 bases from J, the junction kept 9 bases outside the gene matches. The CDR3 has 17 residues. In germline, CDR1 is SGHTA, CDR2 FQGNSA. The CDR3: CASSLAQGAPGLEKLFF. The CDR3 DNA reads as TGTGCCAGCAGCTTAGCACAGGGGGCTCCAGGGCTTGAAAAACTGTTTTTT.

J is TRBJ1-4 and V is TRBV7-8, with a possible D match to TRBD1 (6 bases). Germline CDR1 and CDR2: SGHVS and FQNEAQ. V was shortened by 5 bases and J by 4 bases, with 14 bases between the two germline ends. The CDR3 covers 15 residues. CDR3 sequence reads: CASSPQGGINEKLFF. CDR3 sequence (DNA): TGTGCCAGCAGCCCCCAAGGGGGTATTAATGAAAAACTGTTTTTT.

The rearrangement links TRBV5-1 to TRBJ1-6; no reliable D call. Trimming took off 4 bases at V and 5 bases at J, with 16 bases between the two ends. The CDR3 loop spans 16 amino acids. Germline V gene data show CDR1 as SGHRS and CDR2 as YFSETQ. For the CDR3, the DNA is TGCGCCAGCAGCCCCGTAGGAGGGTTGGATAATTCACCCCTCCACTTT. It encodes CASSPVGGLDNSPLHF.

In this sample, this clone turned up a few times. The gene calls are TRBV7-2 and TRBJ2-1; 10 bases are a match to TRBD2. The CDR3 covers 15 residues. With V trimmed by 1 base and J by 8 bases, 5 bases remained unmatched. The germline V gene has CDR1 SGHTA and CDR2 FQGNSA. The CDR3 nucleotides read TGTGCCAGCAGCTTAGATTCTAGCGGGGGTGATGAGCAGTTCTTC. Translation: CASSLDSSGGDEQFF.

The rearrangement uses TRBV6-2 or TRBV6-3 and TRBJ1-1; tentatively, D is TRBD1 (5 bases). Between the trimmed V and J ends, which lost 5 bases and 4 bases, there was a span of 14 bases. CDR1 and CDR2 (germline): MNHEY, SVGEGT. This CDR3 is built from 14 residues. CDR3 protein: CASSKGRAATEAFF. For the CDR3, the DNA is TGTGCCAGCAGTAAGGGCAGGGCGGCCACTGAAGCTTTCTTT.

DNA of the CDR3: TGTGCCAGCAGTTATTCTGACAGGGGCTATGGCTACACCTTC. It specifies CASSYSDRGYGYTF. The chain links TRBV6-5 to TRBJ1-2, with 8 bases aligning to TRBD1. There are 14 residues in the CDR3. Germline CDR1 MNHEY, CDR2 SVGAGI. V gave up 3 bases and J gave up 4 bases; unmatched junction bases: 4.

Only a few counts were recorded for this clone. This sequence joins TRBV6-5 and TRBJ1-2; 7 nucleotides match TRBD1. With V trimmed by 6 bases and J by 4 bases, 8 bases remained unmatched. CDR1 MNHEY and CDR2 SVGAGI come from the germline V gene. This CDR3 has 14 amino acids. The DNA of the CDR3 is TGTGCCAGCAGCTCAGGGGGAGGAGGCTATGGCTACACCTTC. As protein: CASSSGGGGYGYTF.

The chain uses TRBV7-2 and TRBJ1-1; 9 bases are shared with TRBD1. The germline V gene encodes CDR1 SGHTA and CDR2 FQGNSA. The CDR3 consists of 15 residues. Germline trimming cut 4 bases from V and 4 bases from J; bases unmatched to any gene: 7. CDR3: CASSSGQGWFTEAFF. The DNA for the CDR3 is TGTGCCAGCAGCTCGGGACAGGGATGGTTCACTGAAGCTTTCTTT.

The chain is built from TRBV6-5 and TRBJ1-3, with TRBD1 identical over 7 bases. The CDR3 covers 13 residues. V gave up 6 bases and J gave up 4 bases; unmatched junction bases: 3. Germline-derived CDR1 and CDR2 are MNHEY and SVGAGI. The CDR3 here is CASRGTAGNTIYF. In DNA form, the CDR3 reads TGTGCCAGCAGGGGGACAGCAGGAAACACCATATATTTT.

J is TRBJ2-1 and V is TRBV6-5; D gene uncertain. The length of the CDR3 is 13 residues. Between the trimmed V and J ends, which lost 7 bases and 1 base, there was a span of 8 bases. The germline V gene has CDR1 MNHEY and CDR2 SVGAGI. CDR3 DNA sequence: TGTGCCAGCATGAGAGATTCCTACAATGAGCAGTTCTTC. Translation gives CASMRDSYNEQFF.

This clone was recorded only once. J is TRBJ1-2 and V is TRBV6-2 or TRBV6-3, with a possible D match to TRBD1 (5 bases). Trimming cost V 7 bases and J 4 bases, with 16 bases left between them. This CDR3 spans 14 amino acids. Per germline, CDR1 MNHEY and CDR2 SVGEGT. The CDR3 protein is CASTPVAGIYGYTF. The CDR3 nucleotides are TGTGCCAGCACCCCGGTTGCAGGGATCTATGGCTACACCTTC.

The genes are TRBV29-1 and TRBJ1-1; TRBD1 matches at 8 bases. Germline values: CDR1 SQVTM, CDR2 ANQGSEA. The V gene end was trimmed by 4 bases and the J gene end by 5 bases; junction bases not matched to a gene: 3. CDR3 length equals 12 residues. The CDR3 DNA is TGCAGCGTTGGACAGGGGCGGACTGAAGCTTTCTTT. Translating gives CSVGQGRTEAFF.

J is TRBJ1-6 and V is TRBV23-1, with 7 bases aligning to TRBD1. TRBV23-1 is designated an ORF whose function remains uncertain. Unmatched junction bases numbered 12, after V lost 1 base and J lost 6 bases. The CDR3 totals 18 residues. This CDR3 reads CASSQFGRGSSRNSPLHF. For the CDR3, the DNA is TGCGCCAGCAGTCAATTCGGCAGGGGGAGCTCCCGTAATTCACCCCTCCACTTT.

This clone was seen a handful of times. The chain joins TRBV11-2 to TRBJ1-3; perhaps TRBD1 as D (6 bases). The CDR3 totals 13 residues. Germline CDR1 SGHAT, CDR2 FQNNGV. V lost 4 bases to trimming and J lost 4 bases, with 8 bases between them. This chain's CDR3 is CASSSTGGNTIYF. The DNA of the CDR3 is TGTGCCAGCAGCTCGACAGGAGGAAACACCATATATTTT.

The CDR3 region is CASIERQGRKDGYTF. CDR3 sequence (DNA): TGTGCCAGCATCGAAAGACAGGGTCGTAAGGATGGCTACACCTTC. The V and J genes are TRBV6-5 and TRBJ1-2; TRBD1 matches 7 bases. This CDR3 comprises 15 residues. The germline V gene encodes CDR1 MNHEY and CDR2 SVGAGI. Losses at the gene ends were 7 bases for V and 6 bases for J; bases not matched to a gene: 14.

The rearrangement joins TRBV3-1 (or the pseudogene TRBV3-2) to TRBJ2-3; TRBD2 aligns across 8 bases. The V and J ends lost 4 bases and 2 bases, in that order; junction bases with no gene match: 11. Germline CDR1 is LGHDT and CDR2 is YNNKEL (reference sequence). CDR3 length equals 17 residues. The CDR3 region is CASSLSTSVPVTDTQYF. The CDR3 DNA reads as TGTGCCAGCAGCCTCTCGACTAGCGTACCCGTCACAGATACGCAGTATTTT.

This chain links TRBV6-2 or TRBV6-3 with TRBJ2-7, with 8 bases lining up with TRBD1. V shed 5 bases and J 1 base; nucleotides not matched to a gene: 7. The V gene's germline CDR1 is MNHEY and CDR2 SVGEGT. This CDR3 comprises 15 residues. The CDR3 protein is CASSPGTGNSYEQYF. In DNA, the CDR3 is TGTGCCAGCAGTCCGGGGACAGGAAATTCCTACGAGCAGTACTTC.

This chain uses TRBV30 with TRBJ2-5, with TRBD1 matching over 11 bases. Germline loops: CDR1 GTSNPN, CDR2 SVGIG (reference sequence). The V gene end was trimmed by 8 bases and the J gene end by 1 base; junction bases not matched to a gene: 6. The CDR3 sequence is 14 residues long. The CDR3 protein is CARAGTGGQETQYF. For the CDR3, the DNA is TGTGCCCGAGCCGGGACAGGGGGCCAAGAGACCCAGTACTTC.